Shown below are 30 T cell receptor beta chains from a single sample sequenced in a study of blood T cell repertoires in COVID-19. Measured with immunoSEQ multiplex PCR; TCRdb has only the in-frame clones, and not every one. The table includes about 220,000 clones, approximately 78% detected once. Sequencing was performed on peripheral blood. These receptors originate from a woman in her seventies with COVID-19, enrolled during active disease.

The CDR3 protein is CASSLNAAQVRGFF. The CDR3, as DNA: TGTGCCAGCAGTTTAAATGCGGCTCAGGTTCGGGGTTTCTTT. The rearrangement uses TRBV28 and TRBJ1-1, with no clear D. Germline assignment: CDR1 MDHEN and CDR2 SYDVKM. V was cut by 2 bases and J by 13 bases, with 20 bases left in between. CDR3 size: 14 residues.

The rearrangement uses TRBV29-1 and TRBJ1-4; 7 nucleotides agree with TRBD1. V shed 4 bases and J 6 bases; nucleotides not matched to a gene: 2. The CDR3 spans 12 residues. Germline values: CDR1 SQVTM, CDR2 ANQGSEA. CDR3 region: CSVGQGDEKLFF. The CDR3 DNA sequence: TGCAGCGTTGGACAGGGAGATGAAAAACTGTTTTTT. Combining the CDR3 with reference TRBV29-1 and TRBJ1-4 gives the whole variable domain SAVISQKPSRDICQRGTSLTIQCQVDSQVTMMFWYRQQPGQSLTLIATANQGSEATYESGFVIDKFPISRPNLTFSTLTVSNMSPEDSSIYLCSVGQGDEKLFFGSGTQLSVL.

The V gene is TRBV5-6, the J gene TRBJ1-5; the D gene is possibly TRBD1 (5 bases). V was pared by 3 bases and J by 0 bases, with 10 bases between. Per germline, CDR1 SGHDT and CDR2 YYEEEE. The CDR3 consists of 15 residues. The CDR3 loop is CASSWSTASNQPQHF. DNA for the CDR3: TGTGCCAGCAGCTGGTCGACAGCTAGCAATCAGCCCCAGCATTTT.

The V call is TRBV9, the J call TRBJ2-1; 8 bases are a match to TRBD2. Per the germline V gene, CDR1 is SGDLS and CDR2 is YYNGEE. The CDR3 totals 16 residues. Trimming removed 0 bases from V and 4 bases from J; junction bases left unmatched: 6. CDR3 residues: CASSVGGTSVYNEQFF. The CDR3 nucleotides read TGTGCCAGCAGCGTAGGGGGGACTAGTGTTTACAATGAGCAGTTCTTC.

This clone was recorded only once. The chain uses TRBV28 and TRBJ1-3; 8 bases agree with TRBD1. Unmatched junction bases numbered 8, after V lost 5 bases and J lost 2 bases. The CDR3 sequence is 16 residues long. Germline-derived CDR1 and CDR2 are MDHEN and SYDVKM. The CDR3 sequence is CASSESRGLAGNTIYF. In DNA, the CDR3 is TGTGCCAGCAGTGAGAGCAGGGGGCTCGCTGGAAACACCATATATTTT.

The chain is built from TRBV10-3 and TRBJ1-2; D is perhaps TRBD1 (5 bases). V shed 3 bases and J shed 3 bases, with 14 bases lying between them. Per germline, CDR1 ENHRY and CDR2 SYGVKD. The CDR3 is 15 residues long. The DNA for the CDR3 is TGTGCCATCAGTGACAGGGCCCCGGTGGACTATGGCTACACCTTC. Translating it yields CAISDRAPVDYGYTF.

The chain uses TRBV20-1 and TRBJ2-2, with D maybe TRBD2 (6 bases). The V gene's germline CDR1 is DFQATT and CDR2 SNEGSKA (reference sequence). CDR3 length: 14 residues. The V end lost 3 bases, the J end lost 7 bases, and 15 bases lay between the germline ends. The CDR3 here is CSASTGGGVGELFF. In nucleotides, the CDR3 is TGCAGTGCTAGTACCGGAGGCGGGGTCGGGGAGCTGTTTTTT.

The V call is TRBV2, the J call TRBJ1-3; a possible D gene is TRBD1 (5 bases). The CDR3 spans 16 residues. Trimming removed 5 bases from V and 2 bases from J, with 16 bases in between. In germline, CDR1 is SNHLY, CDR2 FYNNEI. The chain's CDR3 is CASSSLPRQTGNTIYF. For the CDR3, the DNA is TGTGCCAGCAGTTCCCTCCCCAGACAGACTGGAAACACCATATATTTT. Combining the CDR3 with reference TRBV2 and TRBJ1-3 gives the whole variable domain EPEVTQTPSHQVTQMGQEVILRCVPISNHLYFYWYRQILGQKVEFLVSFYNNEISEKSEIFDDQFSVERPDGSNFTLKIRSTKLEDSAMYFCASSSLPRQTGNTIYFGEGSWLTVV.

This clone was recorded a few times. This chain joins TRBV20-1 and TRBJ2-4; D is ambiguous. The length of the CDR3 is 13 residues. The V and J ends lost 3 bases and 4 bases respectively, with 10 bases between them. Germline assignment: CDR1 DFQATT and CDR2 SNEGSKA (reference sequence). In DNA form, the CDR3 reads TGCAGTGCTAGTCTTGTCGGGAAAAACATTCAGTACTTC. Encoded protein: CSASLVGKNIQYF.

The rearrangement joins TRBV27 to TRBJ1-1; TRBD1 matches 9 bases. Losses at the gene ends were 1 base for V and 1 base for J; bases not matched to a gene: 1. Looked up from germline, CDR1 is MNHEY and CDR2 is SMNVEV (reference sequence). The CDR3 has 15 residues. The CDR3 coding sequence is TGTGCCAGCAGTTTATGGGGACAGGGGAACACTGAAGCTTTCTTT. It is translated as CASSLWGQGNTEAFF.

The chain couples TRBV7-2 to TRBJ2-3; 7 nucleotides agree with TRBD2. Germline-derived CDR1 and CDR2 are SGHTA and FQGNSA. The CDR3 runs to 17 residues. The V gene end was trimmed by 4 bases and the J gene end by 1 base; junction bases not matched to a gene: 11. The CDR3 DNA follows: TGTGCCAGCAGCTCCCCGTGGGGAGGGCCGGGCACAGATACGCAGTATTTT. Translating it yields CASSSPWGGPGTDTQYF.

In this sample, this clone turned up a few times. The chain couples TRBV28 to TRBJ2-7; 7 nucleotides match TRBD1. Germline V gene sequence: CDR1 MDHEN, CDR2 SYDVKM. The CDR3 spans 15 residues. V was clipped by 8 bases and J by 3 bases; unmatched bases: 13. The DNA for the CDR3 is TGTGCCAGCCTTACTACAGGGGATAGTCACTACGAGCAGTACTTC. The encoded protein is CASLTTGDSHYEQYF.

The CDR3 DNA reads TGTGCCAGCAGTTACAACAGGAGGGGAAACAATGAGCAGTTCTTC. Translation: CASSYNRRGNNEQFF. The J gene is TRBJ2-1, the V gene TRBV6-2 or TRBV6-3, with TRBD2 as a possible D gene (6 bases). The CDR3 is made up of 15 amino acids. Germline assignment: CDR1 MNHEY and CDR2 SVGEGT. V was shortened by 2 bases and J by 5 bases, with 13 bases between the two germline ends.

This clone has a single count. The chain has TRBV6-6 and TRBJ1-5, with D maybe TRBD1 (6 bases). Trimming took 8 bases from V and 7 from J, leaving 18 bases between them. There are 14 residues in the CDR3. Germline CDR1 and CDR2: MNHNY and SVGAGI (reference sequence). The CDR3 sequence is CASERGALGQPQHF. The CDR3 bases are TGTGCCAGCGAGCGGGGGGCATTAGGGCAGCCCCAGCATTTT.

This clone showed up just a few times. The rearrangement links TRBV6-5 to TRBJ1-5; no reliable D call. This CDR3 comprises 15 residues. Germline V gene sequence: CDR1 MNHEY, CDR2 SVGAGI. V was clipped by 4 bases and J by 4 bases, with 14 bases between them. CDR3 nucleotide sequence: TGTGCCAGCAGTTCGGGTCAGAACCTTAATCAGCCCCAGCATTTT. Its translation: CASSSGQNLNQPQHF.

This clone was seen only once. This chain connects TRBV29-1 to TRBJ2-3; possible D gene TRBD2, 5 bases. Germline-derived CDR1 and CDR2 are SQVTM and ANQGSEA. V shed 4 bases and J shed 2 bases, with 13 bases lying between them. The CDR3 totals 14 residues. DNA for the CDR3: TGCAGCGTTGCGTCCAGCGGCTTCACAGATACGCAGTATTTT. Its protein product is CSVASSGFTDTQYF.

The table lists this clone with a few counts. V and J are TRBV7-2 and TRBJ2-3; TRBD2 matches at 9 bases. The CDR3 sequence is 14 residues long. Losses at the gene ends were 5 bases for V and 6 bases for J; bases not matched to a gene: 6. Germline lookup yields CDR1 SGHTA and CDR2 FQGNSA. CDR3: CASSRAGGPDTQYF. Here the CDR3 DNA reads TGTGCCAGCAGCCGGGCGGGAGGGCCCGATACGCAGTATTTT.

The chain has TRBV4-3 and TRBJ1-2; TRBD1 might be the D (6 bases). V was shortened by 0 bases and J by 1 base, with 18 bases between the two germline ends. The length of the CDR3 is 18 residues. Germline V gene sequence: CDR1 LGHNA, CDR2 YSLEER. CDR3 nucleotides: TGCGCCAGCAGCCAAGAAACAGGGCCATTCCTTCTTAACTATGGCTACACCTTC. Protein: CASSQETGPFLLNYGYTF.

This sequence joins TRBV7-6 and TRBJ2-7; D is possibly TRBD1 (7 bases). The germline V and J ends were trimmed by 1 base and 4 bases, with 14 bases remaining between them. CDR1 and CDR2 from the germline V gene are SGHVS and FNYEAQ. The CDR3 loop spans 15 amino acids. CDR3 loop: CASSLETGRHYEQYF. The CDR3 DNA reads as TGTGCCAGCAGCTTAGAGACAGGGAGGCATTACGAGCAGTACTTC.

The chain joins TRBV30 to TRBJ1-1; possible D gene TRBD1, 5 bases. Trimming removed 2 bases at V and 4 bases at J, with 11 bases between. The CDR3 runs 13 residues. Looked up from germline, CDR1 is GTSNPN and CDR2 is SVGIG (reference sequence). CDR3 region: CAWSRQLGTEAFF. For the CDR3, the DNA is TGTGCCTGGAGTCGACAGTTGGGCACTGAAGCTTTCTTT.

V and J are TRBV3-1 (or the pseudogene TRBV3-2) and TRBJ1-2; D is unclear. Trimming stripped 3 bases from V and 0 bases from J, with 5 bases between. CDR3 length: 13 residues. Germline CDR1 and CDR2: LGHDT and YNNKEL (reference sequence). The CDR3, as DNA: TGTGCCAGCAGCCACCTAGCTAACTATGGCTACACCTTC. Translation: CASSHLANYGYTF.

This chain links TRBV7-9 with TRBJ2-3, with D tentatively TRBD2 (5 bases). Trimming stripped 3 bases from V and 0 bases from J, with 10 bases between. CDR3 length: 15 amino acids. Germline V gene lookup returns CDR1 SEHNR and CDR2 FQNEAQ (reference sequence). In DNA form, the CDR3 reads TGTGCCAGCAGCTTTAGGAGGACTAGCACAGATACGCAGTATTTT. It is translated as CASSFRRTSTDTQYF.

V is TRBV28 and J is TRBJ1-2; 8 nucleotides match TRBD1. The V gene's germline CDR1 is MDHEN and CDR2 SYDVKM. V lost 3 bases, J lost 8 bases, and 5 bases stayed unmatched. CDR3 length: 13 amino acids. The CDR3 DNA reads TGTGCCAGCAGTTTGCAGGGGGCGCAGGGCTACACCTTC. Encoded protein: CASSLQGAQGYTF.

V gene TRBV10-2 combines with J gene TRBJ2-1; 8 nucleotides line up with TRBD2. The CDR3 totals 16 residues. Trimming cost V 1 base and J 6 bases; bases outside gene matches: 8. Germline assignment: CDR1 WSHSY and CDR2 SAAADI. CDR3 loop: CASSEFTGGPINEQFF. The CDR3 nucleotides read TGCGCCAGCAGTGAGTTCACGGGAGGGCCCATCAATGAGCAGTTCTTC.

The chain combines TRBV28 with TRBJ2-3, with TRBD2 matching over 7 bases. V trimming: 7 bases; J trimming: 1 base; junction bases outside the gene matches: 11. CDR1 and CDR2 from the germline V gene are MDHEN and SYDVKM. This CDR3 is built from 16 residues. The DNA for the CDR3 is TGTGCCAGCATCTCTACCGGGGCGGGAGGCACAGATACGCAGTATTTT. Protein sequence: CASISTGAGGTDTQYF.

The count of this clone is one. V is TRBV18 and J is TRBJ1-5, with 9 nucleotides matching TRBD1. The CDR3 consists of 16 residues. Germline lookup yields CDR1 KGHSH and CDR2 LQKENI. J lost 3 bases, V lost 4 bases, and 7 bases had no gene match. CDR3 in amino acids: CASSLNTGGNNQPQHF. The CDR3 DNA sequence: TGTGCCAGCTCACTAAATACAGGGGGCAACAATCAGCCCCAGCATTTT.

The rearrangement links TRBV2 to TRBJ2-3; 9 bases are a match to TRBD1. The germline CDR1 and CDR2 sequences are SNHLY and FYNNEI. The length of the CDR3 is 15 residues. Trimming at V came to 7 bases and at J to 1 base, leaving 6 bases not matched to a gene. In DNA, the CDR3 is TGTGCCAGCAATCCACAGGGGGCCGGCACAGATACGCAGTATTTT. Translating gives CASNPQGAGTDTQYF.

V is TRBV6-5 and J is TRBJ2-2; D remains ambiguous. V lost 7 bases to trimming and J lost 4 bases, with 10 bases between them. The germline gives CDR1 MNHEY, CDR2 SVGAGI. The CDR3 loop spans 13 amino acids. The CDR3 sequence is CASTRTGTGELFF. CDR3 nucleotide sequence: TGTGCCAGCACTAGAACTGGCACCGGGGAGCTGTTTTTT.

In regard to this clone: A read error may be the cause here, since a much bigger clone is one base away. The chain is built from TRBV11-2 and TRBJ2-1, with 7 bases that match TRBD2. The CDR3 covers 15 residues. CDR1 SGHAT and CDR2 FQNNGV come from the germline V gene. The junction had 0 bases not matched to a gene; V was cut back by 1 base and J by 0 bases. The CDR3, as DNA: TGTGCCAGCAGCTTAGGGACTAGCTCCTACAATGAGCAGTTCTTC. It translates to CASSLGTSSYNEQFF.

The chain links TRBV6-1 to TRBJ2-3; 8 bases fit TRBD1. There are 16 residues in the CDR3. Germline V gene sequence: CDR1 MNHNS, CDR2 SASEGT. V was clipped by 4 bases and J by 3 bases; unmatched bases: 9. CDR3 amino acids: CASSGLGTGKTDTQYF. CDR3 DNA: TGTGCCAGCAGTGGACTCGGGACAGGAAAAACAGATACGCAGTATTTT.